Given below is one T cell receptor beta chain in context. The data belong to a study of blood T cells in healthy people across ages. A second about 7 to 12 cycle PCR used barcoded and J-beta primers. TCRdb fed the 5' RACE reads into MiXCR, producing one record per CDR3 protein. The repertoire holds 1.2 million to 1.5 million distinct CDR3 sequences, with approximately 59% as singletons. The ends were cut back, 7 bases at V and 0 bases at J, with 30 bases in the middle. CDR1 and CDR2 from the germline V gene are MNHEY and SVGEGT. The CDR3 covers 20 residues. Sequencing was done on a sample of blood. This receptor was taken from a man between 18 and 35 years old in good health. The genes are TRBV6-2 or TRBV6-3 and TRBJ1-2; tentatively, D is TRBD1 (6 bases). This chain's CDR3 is CASTDPPGTLLTYANYGYTF. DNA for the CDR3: TGTGCCAGCACCGACCCGCCCGGGACATTGCTAACTTATGCTAACTATGGCTACACCTTC.